These T cell receptor beta chains were read from a single sample in a study of Ad26.COV2.S vaccination and SARS-CoV-2 variants. Clones were read by immunoSEQ multiplex PCR, and TCRdb kept only the in-frame ones, dropping some. The sample lists some 180,000 clones, roughly 85% occurring once. Sequencing was performed on peripheral blood, taken after recovery from COVID-19. The receptors shown here come from a human donor who had recovered from COVID-19. Each CDR3 is given with its conserved first and last residue. A D gene is named only where the DNA matches it firmly. Rows may omit the clone size; those that give it use once, few, many or a size class.

D gene	V gene	J gene	clone size	CDR3 protein	CDR3 DNA
NA	TRBV5-1	TRBJ2-3	NA	CASSPTSRTDTQYF	TGCGCCAGCAGCCCAACGTCCCGCACAGATACGCAGTATTTT
TRBD1	TRBV28	TRBJ1-5	once	CASRGQGESNQPQHF	TGTGCCAGCAGAGGACAGGGGGAGAGCAATCAGCCCCAGCATTTT
NA	TRBV19	TRBJ2-3	NA	CAGGPKADTDTQYF	TGTGCCGGGGGACCTAAAGCCGACACAGATACGCAGTATTTT
TRBD1	TRBV11-2	TRBJ1-1	NA	CASSGQGGNTEAFF	TGTGCCAGCAGTGGACAGGGGGGGAACACTGAAGCTTTCTTT
NA	TRBV5-1	TRBJ2-7	NA	CASSLDSGYEQYF	TGCGCCAGCAGCTTGGATTCGGGCTACGAGCAGTACTTC
TRBD2	TRBV13	TRBJ2-1	NA	CASSLPSGGAYNEQFF	TGTGCCAGCAGCTTACCTAGCGGGGGGGCCTACAATGAGCAGTTCTTC
NA	TRBV2	TRBJ2-2	NA	CASRGRANTGELFF	TGTGCCAGCAGGGGACGGGCGAACACCGGGGAGCTGTTTTTT
NA	TRBV3-1/TRBV3-2	TRBJ1-5	NA	CASSQVGLNQPQHF	TGTGCCAGCAGCCAAGTAGGGCTCAATCAGCCCCAGCATTTT
TRBD1	TRBV28	TRBJ1-5	once	CASSSPGTGGLIQHF	TGTGCCAGCAGCTCCCCTGGGACAGGGGGCCTGATCCAGCATTTT
NA	TRBV28	TRBJ1-5	NA	CASSFPHGINSNQPQHF	TGTGCCAGCAGTTTCCCCCACGGGATCAATAGCAATCAGCCCCAGCATTTT
NA	TRBV5-1	TRBJ2-5	NA	CASSLLLLQGAQETQYF	TGCGCCAGCAGCTTGTTGCTACTACAGGGTGCCCAAGAGACCCAGTACTTC
NA	TRBV5-1	TRBJ1-3	NA	CASSLVGGNSGNTIYF	TGCGCCAGCAGCCTGGTCGGGGGGAACTCTGGAAACACCATATATTTT
NA	TRBV3-1/TRBV3-2	TRBJ1-5	few	CASSRNLGNQPQHF	TGTGCCAGCAGCCGAAACTTAGGGAATCAGCCCCAGCATTTT
NA	TRBV4-1	TRBJ2-7	NA	CASSQEFHISYEQYF	TGCGCCAGCAGCCAAGAGTTCCACATCTCCTACGAGCAGTACTTC
NA	TRBV10-2	TRBJ2-1	NA	CASSERGYEQFF	TGCGCCAGCAGTGAACGGGGGTATGAGCAGTTCTTC
TRBD1	TRBV5-4	TRBJ2-1	NA	CASSHGTGGFSEQFF	TGTGCCAGCAGCCACGGGACAGGGGGTTTCAGTGAGCAGTTCTTC
TRBD1	TRBV5-6	TRBJ1-4	NA	CASRRQGREKLFF	TGTGCCAGCAGACGACAGGGACGGGAAAAACTGTTTTTT
TRBD1	TRBV4-1	TRBJ2-7	NA	CASSLYYPPTGAEGEQYF	TGCGCCAGCAGCCTCTACTACCCGCCGACAGGGGCGGAGGGGGAGCAGTACTTC
NA	TRBV7-2	TRBJ1-3	NA	CASSFSAASGNTIYF	TGTGCCAGCAGCTTTAGTGCAGCTTCTGGAAACACCATATATTTT
NA	TRBV7-2	TRBJ2-3	once	CASSPGLTDTQYF	TGTGCCAGCAGCCCCGGCCTCACAGATACGCAGTATTTT
NA	TRBV7-8	TRBJ1-1	NA	CASSLDTWVLSAFF	TGTGCCAGCAGCCTCGATACCTGGGTCTTATCAGCTTTCTTT
NA	TRBV7-3	TRBJ2-2	NA	CASSTRQAGELFF	TGTGCCAGCAGCACCCGACAGGCCGGGGAGCTGTTTTTT
NA	TRBV5-1	TRBJ2-7	NA	CASSSSYEQYF	TGCGCCAGCAGCTCCAGTTACGAGCAGTACTTC
TRBD1	TRBV2	TRBJ1-3	once	CASSVDRGLGNTIYF	TGTGCCAGCAGTGTTGACAGGGGGCTCGGAAACACCATATATTTT
TRBD2	TRBV19	TRBJ2-7	NA	CASSTDGVAGDSYEQYF	TGTGCCAGTAGTACGGACGGGGTAGCGGGCGACTCCTACGAGCAGTACTTC